The source of this T cell receptor beta chain is a study of patients and donors after allogeneic stem cell transplantation. This clonotype was recorded a few times. TCRdb re-derived calls from the RT-PCR reads in MiXCR, one entry per CDR3 protein. The table shows approximately 140,000 distinct CDR3 sequences, with over 35% occurring only once. Germline-derived CDR1 and CDR2 are SGHTA and FQGNSA. The CDR3 runs 15 residues. Trimming at V came to 5 bases and at J to 3 bases, leaving 5 bases not matched to a gene. This TCR was recovered from a human donor who was either an allogeneic HSCT recipient or a stem cell or donor lymphocyte infusion donor (not recorded which). It is not recorded whose cells these are; they may come from a transplant donor. This chain uses TRBV7-2 with TRBJ1-4; 8 nucleotides agree with TRBD1. The sample comprised blood, either unsorted or a sorted T cell fraction (not recorded which). The CDR3 spells CASSPTGGANEKLFF. The CDR3 nucleotides read TGTGCCAGCAGCCCTACAGGGGGAGCTAATGAAAAACTGTTTTTT. Combining the CDR3 with reference TRBV7-2 and TRBJ1-4 gives the whole variable domain GAGVSQSPSNKVTEKGKDVELRCDPISGHTALYWYRQSLGQGLEFLIYFQGNSAPDKSGLPSDRFSAERTGGSVSTLTIQRTQQEDSAVYLCASSPTGGANEKLFFGSGTQLSVL.